This TCR beta chain was captured by sequencing in a study of blood T cell repertoires in COVID-19. Overall study: Donors in the United States, Italy and Spain gave samples during acute or convalescent COVID-19. T cells, B-cell-depleted T cells, or PBMCs provided the cDNA or gDNA that served as material.

Per the study methods: Cell counts per sample came from amplifying reference gene primers. Here immunoSEQ multiplex PCR was the method, and the copy in TCRdb shows in-frame clones only, minus some. The D gene and trimming were derived from the DNA, and the V and J assignments and clone size from that table. The table lists roughly 390,000 clones, 87% of them singletons. Patients at the Seattle site were enrolled during active infection and followed longitudinally. The CDR3 contains 14 residues. Trimming took 3 bases from V and 3 from J; bases not matched to a gene: 1. Per the germline V gene, CDR1 is ENHRY and CDR2 is SYGVKD.

The chain joins TRBV10-3 to TRBJ2-7; TRBD1 matches 11 bases. Sequenced sample: peripheral blood. The receptor comes from a woman between 25 and 40 years old with COVID-19, enrolled during active disease. CDR3 protein: CAISDGTGGYEQYF. The CDR3 bases are TGTGCCATCAGTGATGGGACAGGGGGCTACGAGCAGTACTTC.